Following are 17 T cell receptor beta chains from one sample sequenced in a study of T cell responses to AZD1222 COVID-19 vaccine. The method was immunoSEQ multiplex PCR; TCRdb's version includes in-frame clones alone and lacks a portion of them. In the table there are 150,000 to 200,000 clones, 85% to 95% of which are singletons. The starting material was peripheral blood, obtained on day 0 of AZD1222 vaccination. These receptors were taken from an adult in good health.

The chain joins TRBV27 to TRBJ1-5; tentative D call: TRBD1 (5 bases). The CDR3 totals 15 residues. V shed 4 bases and J shed 9 bases, with 19 bases lying between them. Germline V gene data show CDR1 as MNHEY and CDR2 as SMNVEV (reference sequence). The CDR3 protein is CASSSRDPPGGPQHF. The CDR3 bases are TGTGCCAGCAGTTCCAGGGACCCCCCTGGAGGGCCCCAGCATTTT.

This chain links TRBV7-3 with TRBJ2-3, with a tentative D call TRBD1 (6 bases). Germline V gives CDR1 SGHTA, CDR2 FQGTGA. V shed 1 base and J shed 5 bases, with 13 bases lying between them. The CDR3 extends over 15 amino acids. The CDR3: CASSLMGQGLDTQYF. The CDR3 coding sequence is TGTGCCAGCAGCTTAATGGGGCAGGGGCTAGATACGCAGTATTTT.

This chain links TRBV30 with TRBJ2-7; 8 bases align to TRBD2. Unmatched junction bases numbered 11, after V lost 3 bases and J lost 4 bases. Germline CDR1 is GTSNPN and CDR2 is SVGIG (reference sequence). The CDR3 spans 15 residues. The DNA for the CDR3 is TGTGCCTGGAGGCCCCGCGGGGGGCTAGAATACGAGCAGTACTTC. This sequence encodes CAWRPRGGLEYEQYF.

J is TRBJ2-7 and V is TRBV6-5, with TRBD2 as a possible D gene (5 bases). The CDR3 is 15 amino acids. Looked up from germline, CDR1 is MNHEY and CDR2 is SVGAGI. V shed 0 bases and J shed 0 bases, with 9 bases lying between them. CDR3 sequence (DNA): TGTGCCAGCAGTTACTCCCTGAGGGCCTCCTACGAGCAGTACTTC. Translation gives CASSYSLRASYEQYF.

The rearrangement uses TRBV19 and TRBJ1-1; D unclear. Germline CDR1 is LNHDA and CDR2 is SQIVND (reference sequence). The V gene lost 11 bases and the J gene lost 4 bases, with 14 bases spanning the gap. The CDR3 consists of 12 residues. The CDR3, as DNA: TGTGCCGGGCCGGGAGGCGGCACTGAAGCTTTCTTT. Translation: CAGPGGGTEAFF.

The chain joins TRBV20-1 to TRBJ2-7; D is ambiguous. CDR1 DFQATT and CDR2 SNEGSKA come from the germline V gene (reference sequence). The CDR3 consists of 10 residues. Trimming left V 2 bases short and J 3 bases short, with 2 bases between. In DNA form, the CDR3 reads TGCAGTGCTAGAAGCTACGAGCAGTACTTC. It translates to CSARSYEQYF.

This rearrangement joins TRBV19 to TRBJ1-1; D ambiguous. Germline CDR1 reads LNHDA; CDR2 reads SQIVND (reference sequence). The ends were cut back, 7 bases at V and 1 base at J, with 13 bases in the middle. This CDR3 has 14 amino acids. The DNA of the CDR3 is TGTGCCAGTACCGATCCCCGTAGGAACACTGAAGCTTTCTTT. Residues: CASTDPRRNTEAFF.

The chain recombines TRBV7-9 with TRBJ1-1, with TRBD1 as a possible D gene (6 bases). This CDR3 spans 15 amino acids. The V gene's germline CDR1 is SEHNR and CDR2 FQNEAQ (reference sequence). V was clipped by 1 base and J by 4 bases, with 13 bases between them. Here the CDR3 reads CASSLGVGGSTEAFF. CDR3 nucleotide sequence: TGTGCCAGCAGCTTAGGGGTAGGGGGGAGCACTGAAGCTTTCTTT.

This chain links TRBV28 with TRBJ2-5; TRBD1 agrees at 7 bases. The germline V gene encodes CDR1 MDHEN and CDR2 SYDVKM. The CDR3 extends over 16 amino acids. J was trimmed by 2 bases and V by 1 base; bases with no gene match: 7. The CDR3 region is CASSLLSTGVQETQYF. The CDR3 DNA is TGTGCCAGCAGTTTATTATCTACAGGGGTTCAAGAGACCCAGTACTTC. The entire variable domain, with the rest obtained from reference TRBV28 and TRBJ2-5, is as follows: DVKVTQSSRYLVKRTGEKVFLECVQDMDHENMFWYRQDPGLGLRLIYFSYDVKMKEKGDIPEGYSVSREKKERFSLILESASTNQTSMYLCASSLLSTGVQETQYFGPGTRLLVL.

This clone was recorded only once. The V call is TRBV9, the J call TRBJ2-3; 7 bases line up with TRBD2. The CDR3 is 15 amino acids. The germline V gene has CDR1 SGDLS and CDR2 YYNGEE. Germline trimming cut 5 bases from V and 0 bases from J; bases unmatched to any gene: 6. The CDR3 spells CASSDTSDSTDTQYF. The DNA of the CDR3 is TGTGCCAGCAGTGACACTAGCGATAGCACAGATACGCAGTATTTT.

V gene TRBV21-1 combines with J gene TRBJ2-1. TRBV21-1 is described as a pseudogene. This CDR3 has 17 residues. The CDR3 bases are TGTGCCAGCAGCAAAGAGTTAGGGCAGTCACGGGCGAGTGAGCAGTTCTTC. Its translation: CASSKELGQSRASEQFF.

This chain links TRBV19 with TRBJ1-5; the match to TRBD1 covers 11 bases. Germline V CDR1 and CDR2: LNHDA, SQIVND (reference sequence). This CDR3 spans 19 amino acids. Trimming removed 1 base from V and 4 bases from J; junction bases left unmatched: 12. In nucleotides, the CDR3 is TGTGCCAGTAGTATAGGAACCGGGACAGGGGGTGGGCCAAATCAGCCCCAGCATTTT. The encoded protein is CASSIGTGTGGGPNQPQHF.

J is TRBJ1-5 and V is TRBV5-1, with D hard to call. CDR1 and CDR2 from the germline V gene are SGHRS and YFSETQ. With 4 bases removed from V and 6 bases from J, the gap between germline ends came to 17 bases. The CDR3 runs to 15 residues. This CDR3 is CASSHSDPRVQPQHF. The CDR3 DNA sequence: TGCGCCAGCAGCCACTCGGACCCGAGGGTTCAGCCCCAGCATTTT.

The chain combines TRBV27 with TRBJ2-1; 8 positions agree with TRBD1. Germline CDR1 is MNHEY and CDR2 is SMNVEV (reference sequence). The CDR3 totals 15 residues. With V trimmed by 6 bases and J by 7 bases, 11 bases remained unmatched. CDR3 in amino acids: CASSAQGAVRNEQFF. DNA of the CDR3: TGTGCCAGCAGCGCCCAGGGGGCCGTAAGGAATGAGCAGTTCTTC.

Written as DNA, the CDR3 is TGTGCCAGCAGTTTACAGCCAGGGCGATATGAAAAACTGTTTTTT. Amino acid sequence: CASSLQPGRYEKLFF. The chain has TRBV27 and TRBJ1-4; tentative D call: TRBD1 (5 bases). The germline V gene has CDR1 MNHEY and CDR2 SMNVEV (reference sequence). This CDR3 is built from 15 residues. V was cut by 2 bases and J by 6 bases, with 13 bases left in between.

The chain joins TRBV7-2 to TRBJ2-7; unclear D gene. This CDR3 has 13 amino acids. Germline V gene sequence: CDR1 SGHTA, CDR2 FQGNSA. Trimming stripped 2 bases from V and 6 bases from J, with 11 bases between. The CDR3 region has the DNA TGTGCCAGCAGCTTAATAGACGGATTCGAGCAGTACTTC. It translates to CASSLIDGFEQYF.

As concerns this clone: A read error may produce the germline difference seen at one junction end. This rearrangement joins TRBV19 to TRBJ1-3; D is unresolved. Germline CDR1 LNHDA, CDR2 SQIVND (reference sequence). The CDR3 is made up of 15 amino acids. The DNA for the CDR3 is TGTGCCAGAGCGAGGATCGGACCGCTCTGGAAACACCATATATTT. Translation: CARARIGPLWKHHIF.